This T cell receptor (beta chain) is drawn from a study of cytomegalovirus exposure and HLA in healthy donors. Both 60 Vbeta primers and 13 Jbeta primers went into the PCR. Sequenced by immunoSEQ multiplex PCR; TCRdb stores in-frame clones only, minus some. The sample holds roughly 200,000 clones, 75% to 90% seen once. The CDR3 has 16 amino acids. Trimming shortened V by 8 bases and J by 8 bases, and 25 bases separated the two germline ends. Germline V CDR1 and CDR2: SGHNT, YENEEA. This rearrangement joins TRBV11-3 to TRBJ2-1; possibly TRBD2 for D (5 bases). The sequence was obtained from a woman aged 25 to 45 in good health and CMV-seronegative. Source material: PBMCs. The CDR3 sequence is CASSTRSEANIYEQFF. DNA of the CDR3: TGTGCCAGCTCCACCAGGTCGGAGGCGAATATATATGAGCAGTTCTTC.